Listed below are T cell receptor beta chains from one sample, sequenced in a study of shared T cell receptors in the human thymus. Generated by immunoSEQ multiplex PCR, the TCRdb table keeps only in-frame clones and is missing some. The sample shows 600,000 or so clones, 87% of them seen only once. This same sample was also part of a study on human thymus T cells.

Input material: thymocytes. Receptors were obtained from a boy in the first two years of life with a congenital heart defect. Each CDR3 is given with its conserved first and last residue. The D gene is left open where the match is weak. Expanded clones are given a class, and other clones once, few, many or no size at all.

clone_size: -; d_call: -; j_call: TRBJ1-1; v_call: TRBV6-6; cdr3_nt: TGTGCCAGCAGTTTGACAGCCAACACTGAAGCTTTCTTT; cdr3_aa: CASSLTANTEAFF
clone_size: -; d_call: -; j_call: TRBJ1-1; v_call: TRBV5-4; cdr3_nt: TGTGCCAGCAGCTTGGACCTCTGCGGCACTGAAGCTTTCTTT; cdr3_aa: CASSLDLCGTEAFF
clone_size: -; d_call: -; j_call: TRBJ2-1; v_call: TRBV28; cdr3_nt: TGTGCCAGCATAAGTACTCCCCACAATGAGCAGTTCTTC; cdr3_aa: CASISTPHNEQFF
clone_size: -; d_call: TRBD1; j_call: TRBJ2-1; v_call: TRBV7-9; cdr3_nt: TGTGCCAGCAGCTTAGGCTTCCGGGACAGGGGCCCTAATGAGCAGTTCTTC; cdr3_aa: CASSLGFRDRGPNEQFF
clone_size: few; d_call: -; j_call: TRBJ2-7; v_call: TRBV2; cdr3_nt: TGTGCCAGCAGTGACAGGTACTACGAGCAGTACTTC; cdr3_aa: CASSDRYYEQYF
clone_size: -; d_call: TRBD1; j_call: TRBJ2-7; v_call: TRBV14; cdr3_nt: TGTGCCAGCAGCCAAGCGTTCGGCAGGGGGTACGAGCAGTACTTC; cdr3_aa: CASSQAFGRGYEQYF
clone_size: -; d_call: TRBD2; j_call: TRBJ2-7; v_call: TRBV2; cdr3_nt: TGTGCCAGCAGACCCGGACTAGCGGGGGACTACGAGCAGTACTTC; cdr3_aa: CASRPGLAGDYEQYF
clone_size: -; d_call: -; j_call: TRBJ1-4; v_call: TRBV4-2; cdr3_nt: TGTGCCAGCAGCCAAGGACAGACCAATGAAAAACTGTTTTTT; cdr3_aa: CASSQGQTNEKLFF
clone_size: -; d_call: TRBD1; j_call: TRBJ2-7; v_call: TRBV14; cdr3_nt: TGTGCCAGCAGCCAAGAAGGAGACAGGGGCTCCTACGAGCAGTACTTC; cdr3_aa: CASSQEGDRGSYEQYF
clone_size: -; d_call: TRBD1; j_call: TRBJ2-7; v_call: TRBV5-1; cdr3_nt: TGCGCCAGCAGGGGACAGGGAGGTTGGAACGAGCAGTACTTC; cdr3_aa: CASRGQGGWNEQYF
clone_size: -; d_call: -; j_call: TRBJ1-1; v_call: TRBV2; cdr3_nt: TGTGCCATACCCAAAGGGGTCCCTTTTGGCCTTACAATGAACACTGAAGCTTTCTTT; cdr3_aa: CAIPKGVPFGLTMNTEAFF
clone_size: -; d_call: TRBD2; j_call: TRBJ2-1; v_call: TRBV29-1; cdr3_nt: TGCAGCGTGCCTGGGAAGCGGGGGAAAAGGGACAATGAGCAGTTCTTC; cdr3_aa: CSVPGKRGKRDNEQFF
clone_size: -; d_call: -; j_call: TRBJ1-5; v_call: TRBV28; cdr3_nt: TGTGCCAGCAGTCAGGGTGGTTGTCAGCCCCAGCATTTT; cdr3_aa: CASSQGGCQPQHF
clone_size: -; d_call: -; j_call: TRBJ2-7; v_call: TRBV28; cdr3_nt: TGTGCCAGCAGTTTAGAATACAGGCAGTACTTC; cdr3_aa: CASSLEYRQYF
clone_size: few; d_call: -; j_call: TRBJ1-1; v_call: TRBV7-6; cdr3_nt: TGTGCCAGCAGCTTGTCCAAACTTATTCAGGGGAGCACTGAAGCTTTCTTT; cdr3_aa: CASSLSKLIQGSTEAFF
clone_size: -; d_call: -; j_call: TRBJ2-3; v_call: TRBV4-1; cdr3_nt: TGCGCCAGCAGCCAAGATGACGGGGGTAGGGCAGATACGCAGTATTTT; cdr3_aa: CASSQDDGGRADTQYF
clone_size: -; d_call: -; j_call: TRBJ1-1; v_call: TRBV6-1; cdr3_nt: TGTGCCAGCAGTGAAGTCGTTAAAGGGGGTATCCCTGAAGCTTTCTTT; cdr3_aa: CASSEVVKGGIPEAFF
clone_size: -; d_call: -; j_call: TRBJ2-2; v_call: TRBV13; cdr3_nt: TGTGCCAGCAGCTTACCGGGGAAGATGCGGGGCGGGGAGCTGTTTTTT; cdr3_aa: CASSLPGKMRGGELFF
clone_size: -; d_call: TRBD2; j_call: TRBJ2-4; v_call: TRBV14; cdr3_nt: TGTGCCAGCAGCCAAGGGCTAGCGGGTACAAAAAACATTCAGTACTTC; cdr3_aa: CASSQGLAGTKNIQYF
clone_size: -; d_call: TRBD1; j_call: TRBJ1-5; v_call: TRBV4-1; cdr3_nt: TGCGCCAGCAGCCAACGGACAGGGGGTCAGCCCCAGCATTTT; cdr3_aa: CASSQRTGGQPQHF
clone_size: once; d_call: -; j_call: TRBJ1-5; v_call: TRBV12-5; cdr3_nt: TGTGCTAGTGGTTTGGTTCTCAATCAGCCCCAGCATTTT; cdr3_aa: CASGLVLNQPQHF
clone_size: -; d_call: -; j_call: TRBJ2-1; v_call: TRBV5-1; cdr3_nt: TGCGCCAGCAGCTTCCCTAGCGAAGATGGTGAGCAGTTCTTC; cdr3_aa: CASSFPSEDGEQFF
clone_size: -; d_call: -; j_call: TRBJ2-2; v_call: TRBV6-1; cdr3_nt: TGTGCCAGCAGTGCCTACGCGAACACCGGGGAGCTGTTTTTT; cdr3_aa: CASSAYANTGELFF
clone_size: -; d_call: -; j_call: TRBJ2-7; v_call: TRBV6-4; cdr3_nt: TGTGCCAGCAACTCACTTACTTTCTACGAGCAGTACTTC; cdr3_aa: CASNSLTFYEQYF
clone_size: -; d_call: TRBD2; j_call: TRBJ2-2; v_call: TRBV5-1; cdr3_nt: TGCGCCAGCAGCTCTTGGACTAGCGGGGATTACACCGGGGAGCTGTTTTTT; cdr3_aa: CASSSWTSGDYTGELFF
clone_size: -; d_call: TRBD1; j_call: TRBJ1-4; v_call: TRBV10-1; cdr3_nt: TGCGCCAGCAGGAATTTGACAGGGGATGAAAAACTGTTTTTT; cdr3_aa: CASRNLTGDEKLFF
clone_size: few; d_call: -; j_call: TRBJ1-6; v_call: TRBV28; cdr3_nt: TGTGCCAGCAGGCACAGACGAAGCTCCTATAATTCCCCCCTCCACTTT; cdr3_aa: CASRHRRSSYNSPLHF
clone_size: -; d_call: -; j_call: TRBJ1-2; v_call: TRBV5-4; cdr3_nt: TGTGCCAGCAGCTTGGAGGGGGGGGATGGCTACACCTTC; cdr3_aa: CASSLEGGDGYTF
clone_size: -; d_call: -; j_call: TRBJ1-1; v_call: TRBV5-1; cdr3_nt: TGCGCCAGCAGCTTGGAGGCCCAGGAGAACACTGAAGCTTTCTTT; cdr3_aa: CASSLEAQENTEAFF
clone_size: -; d_call: -; j_call: TRBJ2-3; v_call: TRBV6-1; cdr3_nt: TGTGCCAGCCGGGATAGGACAGATACGCAGTATTTT; cdr3_aa: CASRDRTDTQYF
clone_size: -; d_call: -; j_call: TRBJ2-7; v_call: TRBV29-1; cdr3_nt: TGCAGCGTTCAAGGGAGCTCCTACGAGCAGTACTTC; cdr3_aa: CSVQGSSYEQYF
clone_size: -; d_call: TRBD2; j_call: TRBJ2-5; v_call: TRBV9; cdr3_nt: TGTGCCAGCAGCGTAGGGCGGCGGGGGCAAGAGACCCAGTACTTC; cdr3_aa: CASSVGRRGQETQYF
clone_size: once; d_call: TRBD1; j_call: TRBJ1-1; v_call: TRBV19; cdr3_nt: TGTGCCAGCATGGGGACAGGGGGACCGAACACTGAAGCTTTCTTT; cdr3_aa: CASMGTGGPNTEAFF
clone_size: -; d_call: -; j_call: TRBJ1-3; v_call: TRBV25-1; cdr3_nt: TGTGCCAGCAGTGCTCCGGGTCTCGGAAACACCATATATTTT; cdr3_aa: CASSAPGLGNTIYF
clone_size: -; d_call: -; j_call: TRBJ2-1; v_call: TRBV6-1; cdr3_nt: TGTGCCAGCAGTGCCTGGAGTGAGCAGTTCTTC; cdr3_aa: CASSAWSEQFF
clone_size: -; d_call: TRBD2; j_call: TRBJ2-7; v_call: TRBV5-4; cdr3_nt: TGTGCCAGCGGCCGGTTATTCTCTCCGGGACTAGCGCTAACCTACGAGCAGTACTTC; cdr3_aa: CASGRLFSPGLALTYEQYF
clone_size: -; d_call: TRBD2; j_call: TRBJ2-5; v_call: TRBV10-2; cdr3_nt: TGCGCCAGCAGGAAGGGTAGCGGGAGGTTTGGGGAGACCCAGTACTTC; cdr3_aa: CASRKGSGRFGETQYF
clone_size: -; d_call: -; j_call: TRBJ2-5; v_call: TRBV7-2; cdr3_nt: TGTGCCAGCAGCTTAGGGACAGTTAAAGATTCGCAAGAGACCCAGTACTTC; cdr3_aa: CASSLGTVKDSQETQYF
clone_size: -; d_call: -; j_call: TRBJ2-1; v_call: TRBV7-3; cdr3_nt: TGTGCCAGCAGCCCCCGACAGAACCACATCTACAATGAGCAGTTCTTC; cdr3_aa: CASSPRQNHIYNEQFF
clone_size: -; d_call: TRBD2; j_call: TRBJ2-7; v_call: TRBV28; cdr3_nt: TGTGCCAGCAGGGGGGGGAACGAGCAGTACTTC; cdr3_aa: CASRGGNEQYF
clone_size: once; d_call: TRBD2; j_call: TRBJ2-7; v_call: TRBV2; cdr3_nt: TGTGCCAGCAGTGAGGGCGGTCGGGAGGGCTACGAGCAGTACTTC; cdr3_aa: CASSEGGREGYEQYF
clone_size: -; d_call: TRBD2; j_call: TRBJ2-7; v_call: TRBV5-1; cdr3_nt: TGCGCCAGCAGCTTGAACGATCCCTTTAGCGGGGACCTCTACGAGCAGTACTTC; cdr3_aa: CASSLNDPFSGDLYEQYF
clone_size: -; d_call: -; j_call: TRBJ2-5; v_call: TRBV6-5; cdr3_nt: TGTGCCAGCAAGCCAAGAACAGGGCAAGAGACCCAGTACTTC; cdr3_aa: CASKPRTGQETQYF
clone_size: -; d_call: TRBD1; j_call: TRBJ2-3; v_call: TRBV7-6; cdr3_nt: TGTGCCAGCAGCTTAGCGGTGGGGGGGACAGGGGAGTATTTT; cdr3_aa: CASSLAVGGTGEYF
clone_size: -; d_call: -; j_call: TRBJ1-1; v_call: TRBV25-1; cdr3_nt: TGTGCCAGCACCCCTCGCTCCCGCAGGGCGGACACTGAAGCTTTCTTT; cdr3_aa: CASTPRSRRADTEAFF
clone_size: once; d_call: -; j_call: TRBJ1-1; v_call: TRBV2; cdr3_nt: TGTGCCAGCAGTGCATTGAACACTGAAGCTTTCTTT; cdr3_aa: CASSALNTEAFF
clone_size: -; d_call: TRBD1; j_call: TRBJ2-4; v_call: TRBV10-3; cdr3_nt: TGTGCCATCAGTGAAACCGGGACAGGGGGCATGGGAAACATTCAGTACTTC; cdr3_aa: CAISETGTGGMGNIQYF
clone_size: -; d_call: TRBD1; j_call: TRBJ1-5; v_call: TRBV27; cdr3_nt: TGTGCCAGCAGTTTTGGACAGGGGGTTCAGCCCCAGCATTTT; cdr3_aa: CASSFGQGVQPQHF
clone_size: -; d_call: -; j_call: TRBJ2-3; v_call: TRBV7-6; cdr3_nt: TGTGCCAGCAGCTTACGTGAAGGAGGAGCAGATACGCAGTATTTT; cdr3_aa: CASSLREGGADTQYF